This T cell receptor beta chain was sequenced for a study of OX40 agonist ivuxolimab in advanced cancers. A history of autoimmune disease or systemic immunosuppression excluded patients. The protocol was immunoSEQ multiplex PCR, while the TCRdb copy is restricted to in-frame clones and leaves out a portion. The table shows approximately 65,000 clones, with roughly 89% occurring only once. Germline V CDR1 and CDR2: WNHNN, SYGVQD (reference sequence). The CDR3 runs 14 residues. J lost 4 bases, V lost 6 bases, and 7 bases had no gene match. The receptor was derived from an adult with an advanced solid tumor such as melanoma, head and neck, liver or kidney cancer. Sequenced here: CD4+ or CD8+ T cells sorted from blood, sampled in a trial of the OX40 agonist ivuxolimab. The chain employs TRBV10-1 and TRBJ2-7; 9 bases fit TRBD1. For the CDR3, the DNA is TGCGCCAGCAGCCCACAGGGGGCGGGATACGAGCAGTACTTC. Translated, it gives CASSPQGAGYEQYF.